The present entry profiles one TCR beta chain with its context. As yet, its antigen is unknown. The CDR3 extends over 15 amino acids. The ends were cut back, 6 bases at V and 2 bases at J, with 14 bases in the middle. Germline V gene sequence: CDR1 SNHLY, CDR2 FYNNEI. The sample is drawn from a study of human T cells and chemical hapten exposure. Study conclusions and caveats: Against controls, expanded TCRs gave rise to significantly more large CDR3 similarity clusters.

Individual cDNA molecules (in the library) carried attached unique molecular identifiers. MiXCR, applied by TCRdb to the RACE reads, yields one record per CDR3 protein. The sample holds fewer than 400,000 distinct CDR3 sequences, approximately 6.9% seen once. As for time point: patch test 1, 2 weeks after DPC sensitization. The treatment was: therapeutic diphenylcyclopropenone sensitization with weekly scalp DPC. Unfractionated whole blood was the source from which total RNA was extracted. The chain links TRBV2 to TRBJ1-5; perhaps TRBD1 as D (6 bases). Specimen: whole blood, collected in connection with sensitization to the hapten diphenylcyclopropenone (DPC). This clonotype originated in a young woman with alopecia areata. Some clones in this sample may be carry-over from other donors' samples. DNA of the CDR3: TGTGCCAGCAGCCGCGAGGGGGGTGGCAATCAGCCCCAGCATTTT. Its protein is CASSREGGGNQPQHF.